The T cell receptor beta chain described here comes from a study of CD8+ T cells in alopecia areata (dated by TCRdb to 2016 to 2018). Looking at the study overall: The treated patients took part in an open-label pilot trial in which moderate-to-severe alopecia areata was treated with oral tofacitinib at 5 to 10 mg twice daily. Clonality in the scalp was compared among normal scalp (n=4), patchy alopecia areata scalp (n=8), and alopecia totalis/universalis scalp (n=8). Patients on tofacitinib were biopsied at baseline and after 4 and 24 weeks of treatment, and several of the patients also had a later scalp biopsy. In humans, TCRbeta sequencing was performed on scalp tissue and on sorted CD4+ and CD8+ peripheral blood T cells from healthy controls and from patients with patchy or totalis/universalis alopecia areata. RNA was obtained with the PAXgene miRNA kit for fixed scalp, the miRNeasy kit for PBMCs, and the RNeasy kit for mouse skin. Tofacitinib was given for 6 to 18 months, followed by 6 months of follow-up off drug to assess delayed response and recurrence. High-throughput TCRbeta sequencing was used to examine T cell clonal expansion in alopecia areata in both the C3H/HeJ mouse model and human patients. immunoSEQ multiplex PCR using 35 Vbeta forward primers and 13 Jbeta reverse primers was used to amplify TCRbeta CDR3 regions.

A distance of 15 bases separates the germline ends of V and J, which lose 4 bases and 7 bases respectively. From a lookup of the germline V gene, CDR1 and CDR2 are SGHRS and YFSETQ. Inclusive of the bounding cysteine and phenylalanine, the CDR3 is 13 residues long. Of all the DNA, just the CDR3 is kept, 39 bases in frame from base 1. In regard to this clone: This receptor's antigen is unknown. Qualities for individual bases were not recorded, and no much larger clone is one base off.

The study at large found these results: Lesional scalp, especially in alopecia totalis/universalis, showed higher clonality and more expanded CD8+ clones than normal scalp, suggesting antigenic drive. Resident alphabeta T cells in normal human skin are also sequenced, complicating scalp TCR repertoire analysis, unlike mouse skin dominated by gammadelta T cells. Shared TCR sequences between patients were less evident than in mice, which may be partly attributable to HLA diversity in the patient population.

What the time point label conveys for this sample: baseline before oral tofacitinib. Peripheral blood and lesional scalp punch biopsies were obtained from patients with alopecia areata. PBMCs were isolated by density centrifugation and stained for CD3, CD4 and CD8, after which CD4+ and CD8+ T cells were sorted on a FACSAria. Receptor libraries were prepared by the immunoSEQ multiplex PCR assay. RNA was extracted from all samples and reverse transcribed into cDNA, which served as template for TCR sequencing. SuperScript III was used for first-strand cDNA synthesis, primed with a 2:1 mix of oligo-dT and random hexamers. A synthetic immune receptor repertoire was used to gauge amplification bias, and whatever bias remained was removed computationally. Turning to the authors' computational methods: After raw reads were preprocessed to remove errors, the CDR3 was defined following IMGT conventions as running from the conserved cysteine to phenylalanine. Clonality was computed as 1 minus the Shannon entropy, with the entropy normalized by log2 of the number of productive unique TCRs. Whether each scalp clone was CD4 or CD8 was inferred by checking scalp TCRbeta sequences against the CD4 and CD8 repertoires from sorted blood. What TCRdb holds here is the immuneACCESS table cut down to in-frame rearrangements. Part of the clones is not present; checked against another copy, under half of the missing clones reflect an unresolved V gene, and the others are unexplained. Clone size and the V and J calls come from that table; the DNA yielded D and trimming. For this sample there are under 250,000 clones; about 53% appear just once. The ten top clones hold approximately 0.45% of the sample.

The chain is assembled from TRBV5-1 and TRBJ2-7; the D gene remains uncertain. The material sequenced was CD4+ T cells sorted from blood, taken at week 0. This receptor was taken from a human donor with alopecia areata. The DNA sequence reads TGCGCCAGCAGCAAGGGCCTAGGTCTTGAGCAGTACTTC. Translated, it reads CASSKGLGLEQYF.